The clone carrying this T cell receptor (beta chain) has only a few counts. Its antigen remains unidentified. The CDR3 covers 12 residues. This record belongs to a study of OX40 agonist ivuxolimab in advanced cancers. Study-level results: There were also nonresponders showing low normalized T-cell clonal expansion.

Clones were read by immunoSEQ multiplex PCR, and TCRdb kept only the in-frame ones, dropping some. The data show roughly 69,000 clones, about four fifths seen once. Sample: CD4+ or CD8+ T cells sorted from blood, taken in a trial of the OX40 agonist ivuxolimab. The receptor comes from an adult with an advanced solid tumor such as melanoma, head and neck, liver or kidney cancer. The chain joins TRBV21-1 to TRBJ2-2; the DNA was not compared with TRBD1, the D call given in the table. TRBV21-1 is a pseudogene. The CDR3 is CASSKFQGELFF. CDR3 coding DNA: TGTGCCAGCAGCAAATTTCAGGGGGAGCTGTTTTTT.